Listed here are 14 T cell receptor beta chains from one sample, sequenced in a study of T cell responses to AZD1222 COVID-19 vaccine. TCRdb's copy holds only in-frame clones and misses some; the assay was immunoSEQ multiplex PCR. The sample holds 250,000 to 300,000 clones, roughly 93% seen once. This sample comprised peripheral blood, obtained 28 days after the second AZD1222 dose. The receptors come from an adult who received the AZD1222 COVID-19 vaccine.

This clone was found once. The chain employs TRBV6-5 and TRBJ2-7; TRBD2 might be the D (6 bases). Trimming took 5 bases from V and 0 from J, leaving 11 bases between them. The germline V gene has CDR1 MNHEY and CDR2 SVGAGI. This CDR3 comprises 14 residues. The CDR3 DNA reads TGTGCCAGCAGTCTCAGGAGGGGCTCCTACGAGCAGTACTTC. Its translation is CASSLRRGSYEQYF.

The chain couples TRBV27 to TRBJ2-3; TRBD2 matches 12 bases. This CDR3 is 16 amino acids long. V was pared by 4 bases and J by 8 bases, with 10 bases of the junction left unmatched. Germline V CDR1 and CDR2: MNHEY, SMNVEV (reference sequence). This CDR3 is CASSSRLAGARGTQYF. CDR3 coding DNA: TGTGCCAGCAGTTCAAGACTAGCGGGGGCTCGGGGTACGCAGTATTTT.

The chain has TRBV28 and TRBJ1-6; D call uncertain. CDR3 size: 17 residues. Germline CDR1 and CDR2: MDHEN and SYDVKM. The V and J ends lost 0 bases and 6 bases respectively, with 15 bases between them. In DNA form, the CDR3 reads TGTGCCAGCAGTTTATGGCCCCGGGGAGGACCTAATTCACCCCTCCACTTT. Translated, it gives CASSLWPRGGPNSPLHF.

The rearrangement links TRBV10-3 to TRBJ2-1; either TRBD1 or TRBD2 may supply D (5 bases each). Germline lookup yields CDR1 ENHRY and CDR2 SYGVKD. V was clipped by 10 bases and J by 8 bases, with 18 bases between them. CDR3 length equals 13 residues. The CDR3 here is CATGTTIVDEQFF. In DNA form, the CDR3 reads TGTGCCACCGGGACCACGATTGTGGATGAGCAGTTCTTC.

This clone is a singleton in its sample. The J gene is TRBJ1-2, the V gene TRBV6-5, with D possibly being TRBD1 (5 bases). V lost 2 bases, J lost 7 bases, and 17 bases lay in between. The CDR3 sequence is 15 residues long. CDR1 and CDR2 (germline): MNHEY, SVGAGI. The CDR3 DNA follows: TGTGCCAGCAGTTACAGTCGGGGGTCCCCGGGTGGCTACACCTTC. It codes for CASSYSRGSPGGYTF.

A single count supports this clone. The chain combines TRBV18 with TRBJ1-5, with TRBD1 matching over 8 bases. The germline gives CDR1 KGHSH, CDR2 LQKENI. This CDR3 spans 16 amino acids. The ends lost 2 bases at V and 0 bases at J; junction bases unmatched: 3. The CDR3 DNA is TGTGCCAGCTCACCAAGGACAGGGAATAGCAATCAGCCCCAGCATTTT. This gives the protein CASSPRTGNSNQPQHF.

This chain joins TRBV5-1 and TRBJ2-7; 11 nucleotides agree with TRBD1. From germline, CDR1 is SGHRS and CDR2 YFSETQ. J was trimmed by 6 bases and V by 5 bases; bases with no gene match: 10. The CDR3 has 15 amino acids. The CDR3: CASSPSGQGGGEQYF. Here the CDR3 DNA reads TGCGCCAGCAGTCCCTCGGGACAGGGGGGCGGCGAGCAGTACTTC.

V usage is TRBV3-1 (or the pseudogene TRBV3-2) and J usage is TRBJ2-5; 9 nucleotides agree with TRBD1. V dropped 1 base and J dropped 5; count of bases not matched to a gene: 8. CDR1 and CDR2 (germline): LGHDT, YNNKEL (reference sequence). There are 16 residues in the CDR3. The CDR3 DNA reads as TGTGCCAGCAGCCAAGGTGGACAGGGGTTGGGGGAGACCCAGTACTTC. This sequence encodes CASSQGGQGLGETQYF.

The DNA of the CDR3 is TGTGCCAGCAGTTACTCCCGGACGGGTGAAGCTTTCTTT. This translates into CASSYSRTGEAFF. The chain links TRBV6-5 to TRBJ1-1; no firm D call. Germline assignment: CDR1 MNHEY and CDR2 SVGAGI. Trimming pared 0 bases from V and 7 bases from J, leaving 9 bases between. This CDR3 is built from 13 residues.

The chain joins TRBV28 to TRBJ1-2; 8 bases line up with TRBD1. CDR1 and CDR2 (germline): MDHEN, SYDVKM. This CDR3 is 15 amino acids long. V dropped 2 bases and J dropped 6; count of bases not matched to a gene: 8. The CDR3 is CASSLAPTGDDGYTF. In nucleotides, the CDR3 is TGTGCCAGCAGTTTAGCCCCGACAGGGGATGATGGCTACACCTTC.

The chain uses TRBV5-1 and TRBJ2-2; D possibly corresponds to TRBD1 (5 bases). Germline assignment: CDR1 SGHRS and CDR2 YFSETQ. Trimming removed 4 bases from V and 6 bases from J, with 16 bases in between. This CDR3 region has 15 residues. This CDR3 is CASSPGAPRPGELFF. For the CDR3, the DNA is TGCGCCAGCAGCCCTGGGGCCCCTCGCCCCGGGGAGCTGTTTTTT.

The V gene is TRBV6-5, the J gene TRBJ1-3, with TRBD1 identical over 7 bases. Germline values: CDR1 MNHEY, CDR2 SVGAGI. The CDR3 totals 13 residues. V dropped 10 bases and J dropped 2; count of bases not matched to a gene: 5. CDR3 nucleotide sequence: TGTGCCACCTTGACAGGGACTGGAAACACCATATATTTT. Protein product: CATLTGTGNTIYF.

The chain is built from TRBV5-4 and TRBJ1-3; D is possibly TRBD1 (5 bases). There are 15 residues in the CDR3. Germline assignment: CDR1 SGHNT and CDR2 YYREEE (reference sequence). The V and J ends lost 1 base and 0 bases respectively, with 8 bases between them. This chain's CDR3 is CASSLRQTSGNTIYF. In DNA, the CDR3 is TGTGCCAGCAGCTTGCGACAGACCTCTGGAAACACCATATATTTT.

Concerning this clone: This sample includes further DNA sequences coding for the same CDR3. The chain is built from TRBV28 and TRBJ1-2; D uncertain. The CDR3 extends over 13 amino acids. Between the trimmed V and J ends, which lost 6 bases and 1 base, there was a span of 9 bases. Germline values: CDR1 MDHEN, CDR2 SYDVKM. DNA for the CDR3: TGTGCCAGCAGCCCCGGCAGTAACTATGGCTACACCTTC. This translates into CASSPGSNYGYTF.